This T cell receptor (beta chain) is from a study of blood T cells in healthy people across ages. The draw of peripheral blood yielded about 10 milliliters from each donor. A sample-barcoded 5' primer and a J-beta primer mix were used in a second PCR of roughly 6 to 11 cycles. MiXCR was run by TCRdb on the 5' RACE reads, yielding one entry per CDR3 protein. Of fewer than 750,000 distinct CDR3 sequences in the sample, 40% to 50% are singletons; the top ten hold roughly 25%. Study-wide points: Versus aged donors, long-lived donors had higher diversity and more naive CD4+ cells. Diversity estimates from one million T cells were considered underestimates.

This clonotype was counted between two and nine times. Its target is not known. Looked up from germline, CDR1 is MNHEY and CDR2 is SVGAGI. The ends were cut back, 4 bases at V and 5 bases at J, with 17 bases in the middle. The CDR3 is 15 amino acids. The sequenced sample was blood. V is TRBV6-5 and J is TRBJ1-1; a possible D gene is TRBD1 (5 bases). This receptor was identified in a man older than 75 in good health. Here the CDR3 reads CASSSPRQTATEAFF. The CDR3, as DNA: TGTGCCAGCAGTTCCCCTCGGCAGACAGCTACTGAAGCTTTCTTT.